These 24 T cell receptor beta chains came from one sample sequenced in a study of tumor-infiltrating lymphocytes in localized non-small cell lung cancer. Data came from immunoSEQ multiplex PCR; TCRdb stores just in-frame clones and leaves some out. The sample shows roughly 16,000 clones, roughly four fifths of them seen only once. The sequenced sample consisted of lung tumor tissue. These TCRs come from a human donor with non-small cell lung cancer.

This clone is medium-sized. CDR3 sequence reads: CASSGEMNTEAFF. The DNA for the CDR3 is TGTGCCAGCAGTGGAGAGATGAACACTGAAGCTTTCTTT. The rearrangement uses TRBV6-1 and TRBJ1-1, with unresolved D. V shed 4 bases and J shed 0 bases, with 6 bases lying between them. This CDR3 is 13 amino acids long. The germline gives CDR1 MNHNS, CDR2 SASEGT.

The V and J genes are TRBV7-8 and TRBJ2-1; D remains unclear. V lost 1 base and J lost 5, with 9 bases in between. Looked up from germline, CDR1 is SGHVS and CDR2 is FQNEAQ. The CDR3 sequence is 14 residues long. CDR3 protein: CASSLGKSNNEQFF. CDR3 coding DNA: TGTGCCAGCAGCTTAGGGAAGAGTAACAATGAGCAGTTCTTC.

V and J are TRBV28 and TRBJ2-2; D gene uncertain. There are 12 residues in the CDR3. Germline V CDR1 and CDR2: MDHEN, SYDVKM. V lost 8 bases and J 2 bases, leaving 6 bases between the germline ends. The CDR3 coding sequence is TGTGCCAGCTCAGGAAACACCGGGGAGCTGTTTTTT. This codes for CASSGNTGELFF.

As regards this clone: An end of the junction does not agree with germline; a read error may underlie this. This chain joins TRBV7-7 and TRBJ1-4; a weak D match, TRBD1 (6 bases). There are 15 residues in the CDR3. Germline V gene data show CDR1 as SSHAT and CDR2 as FNYEAQ (reference sequence). CDR3 nucleotides: TGTGCTAGCAGCTTAGGAGGGGGTAAAGGTGAAAAACTGTTTTTT. It translates to CASSLGGGKGEKLFF.

This sequence joins TRBV15 and TRBJ2-1, with D hard to call. The CDR3 runs 18 residues. Trimming stripped 0 bases from V and 2 bases from J, with 17 bases between. Germline lookup yields CDR1 LNHNV and CDR2 YYDKDF (reference sequence). CDR3 region: CATSRDRWADAAYNEQFF. The DNA for the CDR3 is TGTGCCACCAGCAGAGATAGGTGGGCGGACGCCGCCTACAATGAGCAGTTCTTC.

This clone has a handful of counts. The chain couples TRBV4-1 to TRBJ2-6, with 7 nucleotides matching TRBD1. The CDR3 has 16 residues. Losses at the gene ends were 1 base for V and 1 base for J; bases not matched to a gene: 1. Looked up from germline, CDR1 is MGHRA and CDR2 is YSYEKL. The CDR3 region is CASSQVDRSGANVLTF. The CDR3 DNA reads as TGCGCCAGCAGCCAAGTGGACAGGTCTGGGGCCAACGTCCTGACTTTC.

The V call is TRBV7-2, the J call TRBJ2-1, with TRBD2 matching over 7 bases. This CDR3 contains 14 residues. Unmatched junction bases numbered 12, after V lost 2 bases and J lost 14 bases. The germline V gene encodes CDR1 SGHTA and CDR2 FQGNSA. CDR3 bases: TGTGCCAGCAGCTTATATGGGCGGGAGAGTAGAAAGTTCTTC. Amino acid sequence: CASSLYGRESRKFF.

The V and J genes are TRBV28 and TRBJ1-1, with unresolved D. This CDR3 is 11 amino acids long. Deletions cut 6 bases from V and 7 bases from J, with 9 bases between. Germline V CDR1 and CDR2: MDHEN, SYDVKM. The CDR3 protein is CASSRYSEAFF. For the CDR3, the DNA is TGTGCCAGCAGCCGGTATAGTGAAGCTTTCTTT.

This chain connects TRBV27 to TRBJ2-3; 7 nucleotides match TRBD2. Germline assignment: CDR1 MNHEY and CDR2 SMNVEV (reference sequence). CDR3 length: 14 residues. J lost 0 bases, V lost 3 bases, and 0 bases had no gene match. For the CDR3, the DNA is TGTGCCAGCAGTTTTAGCGGGAGCACAGATACGCAGTATTTT. Amino acids: CASSFSGSTDTQYF.

This chain joins TRBV27 and TRBJ1-6; no clear D gene. V gave up 3 bases and J gave up 7 bases, with 16 bases separating them. The length of the CDR3 is 16 residues. Germline CDR1 MNHEY, CDR2 SMNVEV (reference sequence). CDR3 region: CASSLLSVTGNSPLHF. The DNA of the CDR3 is TGTGCCAGCAGTTTGCTAAGTGTGACGGGAAATTCACCCCTCCACTTT.

This rearrangement joins TRBV9 to TRBJ2-5, with 12 positions matching TRBD2. Looked up from germline, CDR1 is SGDLS and CDR2 is YYNGEE. CDR3 size: 16 residues. The V gene end was trimmed by 1 base and the J gene end by 2 bases; junction bases not matched to a gene: 3. CDR3 sequence: CASSVLGTSGQETQYF. The CDR3 nucleotides are TGTGCCAGCAGCGTATTAGGGACTAGCGGGCAAGAGACCCAGTACTTC.

The chain couples TRBV27 to TRBJ1-2; TRBD1 agrees at 7 bases. V shed 6 bases and J 8 bases; nucleotides not matched to a gene: 12. CDR1 and CDR2 (germline): MNHEY, SMNVEV (reference sequence). The CDR3 has 14 residues. The chain's CDR3 is CASSLDRAFGGYTF. In DNA form, the CDR3 reads TGTGCCAGCAGCCTCGACAGGGCATTTGGGGGCTACACCTTC.

The rearrangement uses TRBV11-1 and TRBJ2-1; D gene unclear. The V end was cut by 4 bases, the J end by 5 bases, with 12 bases between. The CDR3 has 14 amino acids. The germline V gene has CDR1 SGHAT and CDR2 FQDESV (reference sequence). Here the CDR3 DNA reads TGTGCCAGCAGCTGGGGTAGGGTTAACAATGAGCAGTTCTTC. Its translation: CASSWGRVNNEQFF.

The gene calls are TRBV27 and TRBJ1-4; TRBD1 might be the D (6 bases). The CDR3 totals 17 residues. V shed 1 base and J shed 5 bases, with 17 bases lying between them. CDR1 is MNHEY, CDR2 SMNVEV, per germline (reference sequence). The CDR3 here is CASSLLGQYQPNEKLFF. The CDR3 DNA is TGTGCCAGCAGTTTATTAGGACAGTATCAGCCCAATGAAAAACTGTTTTTT.

V gene TRBV19 combines with J gene TRBJ1-1; D is unresolved. The germline CDR1 and CDR2 sequences are LNHDA and SQIVND (reference sequence). The CDR3 sequence is 16 residues long. V gave up 4 bases and J gave up 1 base, with 16 bases separating them. The CDR3 loop is CASSTLREAGNTEAFF. CDR3 coding DNA: TGTGCCAGTAGTACCCTCCGGGAGGCAGGGAACACTGAAGCTTTCTTT. Drawing the rest from reference TRBV19 and TRBJ1-1, the complete variable domain is DGGITQSPKYLFRKEGQNVTLSCEQNLNHDAMYWYRQDPGQGLRLIYYSQIVNDFQKGDIAEGYSVSREKKESFPLTVTSAQKNPTAFYLCASSTLREAGNTEAFFGQGTRLTVV.

As for this clone: At one boundary the junction diverges from the germline segment, which might be a read error. The J gene is TRBJ2-2, the V gene TRBV10-1; 13 nucleotides agree with TRBD2. Germline V lookup: CDR1 WNHNN, CDR2 SYGVQD (reference sequence). CDR3 size: 16 residues. In DNA form, the CDR3 reads TGCGCCAGCAGTGAAGGGACTAGCGGGGAACACCGGGGAGCTGTTTTT. This sequence encodes CASSEGTSGEHRGAVF.

The rearrangement links TRBV10-3 to TRBJ2-1, with 7 bases lining up with TRBD2. Unmatched junction bases numbered 4, after V lost 2 bases and J lost 0 bases. This CDR3 comprises 16 residues. Germline V gene sequence: CDR1 ENHRY, CDR2 SYGVKD. The CDR3 DNA reads as TGTGCCATCAGTGAGCCCGGGACTACCTCCTACAATGAGCAGTTCTTC. It codes for CAISEPGTTSYNEQFF.

The chain combines TRBV9 with TRBJ1-6; 9 bases are a match to TRBD1. Germline CDR1 reads SGDLS; CDR2 reads YYNGEE. V lost 3 bases and J lost 8; bases outside the gene matches: 6. CDR3 size: 15 residues. This CDR3 reads CASSAMGQGDSPLHF. For the CDR3, the DNA is TGTGCCAGCAGCGCGATGGGACAGGGAGATTCACCCCTCCACTTT.

The chain joins TRBV28 to TRBJ1-1, with D unclear. The V end was cut by 3 bases, the J end by 0 bases, with 11 bases between. The germline gives CDR1 MDHEN, CDR2 SYDVKM. There are 15 residues in the CDR3. The CDR3 loop is CASSFERSMNTEAFF. In DNA form, the CDR3 reads TGTGCCAGCAGTTTTGAGCGGTCCATGAACACTGAAGCTTTCTTT.

There are a few counts of this clone. V is TRBV10-2 and J is TRBJ1-2; 9 nucleotides align to TRBD1. The CDR3 runs to 16 residues. Germline V gene lookup returns CDR1 WSHSY and CDR2 SAAADI. With 6 bases clipped from V and 0 bases from J, the junction kept 8 bases outside the gene matches. CDR3 protein: CASRVGQGRPNYGYTF. The CDR3 region has the DNA TGCGCCAGCAGAGTTGGACAGGGGAGACCTAACTATGGCTACACCTTC.

The J gene is TRBJ2-7, the V gene TRBV5-4; 11 bases map to TRBD2. This CDR3 spans 15 amino acids. Germline loops: CDR1 SGHNT, CDR2 YYREEE (reference sequence). Germline trimming cut 1 base from V and 2 bases from J; bases unmatched to any gene: 2. The CDR3 spells CASSLSSGRAYEQYF. CDR3 nucleotide sequence: TGTGCCAGCAGCTTGAGTAGCGGGAGGGCCTACGAGCAGTACTTC.

This clone was seen only once. The gene calls are TRBV7-4 and TRBJ2-1; 12 bases match TRBD2. The CDR3 runs 17 residues. CDR1 is SGHVT, CDR2 SQSDAQ, per germline. V lost 2 bases, J lost 5 bases, and 7 bases stayed unmatched. This chain's CDR3 is CASSLWELAGGDNEQFF. In DNA form, the CDR3 reads TGTGCCAGCAGCTTATGGGAACTAGCGGGGGGAGACAATGAGCAGTTCTTC.

The rearrangement links TRBV5-1 to TRBJ1-4; 8 positions agree with TRBD1. The V gene end was trimmed by 3 bases and the J gene end by 8 bases; junction bases not matched to a gene: 6. The CDR3 covers 14 residues. Germline loops: CDR1 SGHRS, CDR2 YFSETQ. This CDR3 is CASSYGQGDEKLFF. The CDR3 nucleotides read TGCGCCAGCAGCTACGGACAGGGCGACGAAAAACTGTTTTTT. Complete variable domain (other parts from reference TRBV5-1 and TRBJ1-4): KAGVTQTPRYLIKTRGQQVTLSCSPISGHRSVSWYQQTPGQGLQFLFEYFSETQRNKGNFPGRFSGRQFSNSRSEMNVSTLELGDSALYLCASSYGQGDEKLFFGSGTQLSVL.

The gene calls are TRBV29-1 and TRBJ2-4, with 8 positions matching TRBD2. Trimming at V came to 3 bases and at J to 6 bases, leaving 10 bases not matched to a gene. Per germline, CDR1 SQVTM and CDR2 ANQGSEA. The CDR3 is 15 amino acids. This CDR3 reads CSVEWGAGGTNIQYF. In DNA, the CDR3 is TGCAGCGTTGAGTGGGGGGCGGGAGGAACAAACATTCAGTACTTC.